These T cell receptor beta chains were read from a single sample in a study of technical replicates of blood from four donors. The data were produced by immunoSEQ multiplex PCR, yet TCRdb's version contains in-frame clones alone and is incomplete. Altogether approximately 74,000 clones are present, 95% to 98% being singletons, with the ten largest covering approximately 0.17%. Material for sequencing was T cells isolated from PBMCs. The receptors come from a human donor in good health. Both conserved end residues are part of each CDR3. The D gene is left open where the match is weak. Size values are once, few and many counts, or a class for expanded clones, and some rows have none.

J gene,D gene,V gene,clone size,CDR3 protein,CDR3 DNA
TRBJ1-1,NA,TRBV9,NA,CASSSNMNTEAFF,TGTGCCAGCAGCTCGAACATGAACACTGAAGCTTTCTTT
TRBJ1-1,TRBD1,TRBV11-3,NA,CASSLDRRDRVSEAFF,TGTGCCAGCAGCTTAGATCGAAGAGACAGGGTATCTGAAGCTTTCTTT
TRBJ2-7,TRBD2,TRBV7-9,NA,CASSELSGSSYEQYF,TGTGCCAGCAGCGAGCTCAGCGGGAGCTCCTACGAGCAGTACTTC
TRBJ2-3,TRBD2,TRBV11-3,once,CASSLERGGLRWGTQYF,TGTGCCAGCAGCCTAGAGCGGGGGGGCCTTAGATGGGGTACGCAGTATTTT
TRBJ2-3,TRBD2,TRBV7-6,NA,CASSRAGGRTDTQYF,TGTGCCAGCAGCCGAGCGGGGGGCAGGACAGATACGCAGTATTTT
TRBJ2-7,TRBD1,TRBV5-4,once,CASSLEGTATGQYF,TGTGCCAGCAGCTTGGAGGGGACAGCCACCGGGCAGTACTTC
TRBJ1-4,NA,TRBV5-1,NA,CASSLGAGEKLFF,TGCGCCAGCAGCTTGGGGGCAGGGGAAAAACTGTTTTTT
TRBJ2-7,TRBD1,TRBV14,NA,CASSAGQGPYEQYF,TGTGCCAGCAGCGCGGGACAGGGTCCCTACGAGCAGTACTTC
TRBJ2-1,NA,TRBV25-1,NA,CASSELQSFSYNEQFF,TGTGCCAGCAGTGAATTACAGTCGTTCTCCTACAATGAGCAGTTCTTC
TRBJ1-4,NA,TRBV6-1,NA,CASFGGGSHAKLFF,TGTGCCAGCTTCGGCGGGGGAAGTCATGCAAAACTGTTTTTT
TRBJ1-1,NA,TRBV5-5,NA,CASSTPGVNTEAFF,TGTGCCAGCAGCACCCCCGGGGTGAACACTGAAGCTTTCTTT
TRBJ1-5,TRBD1,TRBV27,NA,CASSSTGGIPPQHF,TGTGCCAGCAGTAGTACAGGGGGCATTCCGCCCCAGCATTTT
TRBJ2-1,TRBD1,TRBV14,NA,CASSPGGTGQFF,TGTGCCAGCAGCCCAGGGGGTACCGGGCAGTTCTTC
TRBJ1-3,NA,TRBV30,NA,CAWSGGRSGNTIYF,TGTGCCTGGAGTGGCGGCCGCTCTGGAAACACCATATATTTT
TRBJ1-1,NA,TRBV19,NA,CASSAQRGTEAFF,TGTGCCAGTAGTGCCCAAAGGGGGACTGAAGCTTTCTTT
TRBJ2-7,NA,TRBV6-1,NA,CASGTRGVHYEQYF,TGTGCCAGCGGCACCAGGGGGGTTCACTACGAGCAGTACTTC
TRBJ2-7,TRBD1,TRBV4-2,NA,CASSQGDRVVHEQYF,TGTGCCAGCAGCCAAGGAGACAGGGTCGTCCACGAGCAGTACTTC
TRBJ1-2,TRBD1,TRBV29-1,NA,CSLTRGTGAGYTF,TGCAGCCTCACGAGAGGGACAGGTGCTGGCTACACCTTC
TRBJ2-7,NA,TRBV5-1,NA,CASSLKETYEQYF,TGCGCCAGCAGCTTGAAGGAGACCTACGAGCAGTACTTC
TRBJ1-5,TRBD1,TRBV28,NA,CASGTTGKKQPQHF,TGTGCCAGCGGCACGACAGGGAAGAAGCAGCCCCAGCATTTT
TRBJ1-3,NA,TRBV25-1,NA,CASSAGGARRSGNTIYF,TGTGCCAGCAGTGCGGGGGGCGCCCGACGCTCTGGAAACACCATATATTTT
TRBJ2-6,TRBD1,TRBV28,NA,CASTPGQGDSGANVLTF,TGTGCCAGTACCCCGGGACAGGGGGACTCTGGGGCCAACGTCCTGACTTTC
TRBJ1-5,NA,TRBV2,NA,CASSYRVWNQPQHF,TGTGCCAGCAGTTACAGGGTGTGGAATCAGCCCCAGCATTTT
TRBJ2-1,NA,TRBV6-5,NA,CASSYSRLYHNEQFF,TGTGCCAGCAGTTATTCACGACTCTACCACAATGAGCAGTTCTTC
TRBJ2-3,NA,TRBV7-6,NA,CASSLGVVGAGDTQYF,TGTGCCAGCAGCTTAGGTGTGGTCGGGGCGGGGGATACGCAGTATTTT
TRBJ1-1,NA,TRBV6-5,once,CASRRGPEAFF,TGTGCCAGCAGGCGGGGACCTGAAGCTTTCTTT
TRBJ2-1,NA,TRBV7-3,NA,CASSRYQVNEQFF,TGTGCCAGCAGCCGTTACCAGGTAAATGAGCAGTTCTTC
TRBJ2-3,NA,TRBV5-1,NA,CASSLTTPPDTQYF,TGCGCCAGCAGCTTGACAACACCGCCAGATACGCAGTATTTT
TRBJ2-5,TRBD2,TRBV10-3,NA,CATETSGREETQYF,TGTGCCACAGAGACTAGCGGGCGCGAAGAGACCCAGTACTTC
TRBJ2-7,NA,TRBV11-3,NA,CASAPHLASSYEQYF,TGTGCCAGCGCCCCGCATCTGGCAAGCTCCTACGAGCAGTACTTC